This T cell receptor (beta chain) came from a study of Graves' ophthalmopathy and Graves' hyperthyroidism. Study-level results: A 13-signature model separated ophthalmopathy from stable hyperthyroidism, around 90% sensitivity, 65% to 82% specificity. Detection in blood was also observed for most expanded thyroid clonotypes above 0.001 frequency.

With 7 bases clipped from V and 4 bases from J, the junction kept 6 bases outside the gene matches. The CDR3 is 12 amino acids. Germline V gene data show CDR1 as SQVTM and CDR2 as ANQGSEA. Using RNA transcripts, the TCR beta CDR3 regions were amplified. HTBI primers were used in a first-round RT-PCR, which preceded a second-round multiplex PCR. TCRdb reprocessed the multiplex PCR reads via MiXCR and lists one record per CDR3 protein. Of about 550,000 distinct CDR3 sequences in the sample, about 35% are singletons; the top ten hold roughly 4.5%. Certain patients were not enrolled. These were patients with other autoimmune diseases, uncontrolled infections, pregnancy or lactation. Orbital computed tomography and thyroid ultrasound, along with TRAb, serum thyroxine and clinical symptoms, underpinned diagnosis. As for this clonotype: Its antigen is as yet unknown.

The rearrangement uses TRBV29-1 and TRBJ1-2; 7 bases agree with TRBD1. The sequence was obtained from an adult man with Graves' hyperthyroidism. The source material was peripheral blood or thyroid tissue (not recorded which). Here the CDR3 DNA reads TGCAGCGCTCCTAACAGGGGCTATGGCTACACCTTC. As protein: CSAPNRGYGYTF. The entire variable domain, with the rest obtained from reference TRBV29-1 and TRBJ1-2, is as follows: SAVISQKPSRDICQRGTSLTIQCQVDSQVTMMFWYRQQPGQSLTLIATANQGSEATYESGFVIDKFPISRPNLTFSTLTVSNMSPEDSSIYLCSAPNRGYGYTFGSGTRLTVV.